Shown below are 18 T cell receptor beta chains from a single sample sequenced in a study of blood T cells in healthy people across ages. A second PCR, run for about 7 to 11 cycles, used a sample-barcoded 5' primer plus a J-beta primer mix. Via MiXCR, TCRdb re-called the 5' RACE reads, giving one row per CDR3 protein. This table has 800,000 to 1,300,000 distinct CDR3 sequences, under 30% appearing once. This sample was also put to use in a study of T cells of mothers and their children.

Sequencing was performed on blood. The receptor source for this set is a girl aged 2 to 10 in good health.

This clonotype was recorded a few times. V and J are TRBV7-2 and TRBJ2-5; D is unclear. The V end was cut by 5 bases, the J end by 5 bases, with 15 bases between. The length of the CDR3 is 14 residues. CDR1 is SGHTA, CDR2 FQGNSA, per germline. The CDR3 loop reads CASSRQPVRETQYF. DNA of the CDR3: TGTGCCAGCAGCCGACAACCTGTTCGGGAGACCCAGTACTTC. The full variable domain, with the rest looked up from reference TRBV7-2 and TRBJ2-5, is GAGVSQSPSNKVTEKGKDVELRCDPISGHTALYWYRQSLGQGLEFLIYFQGNSAPDKSGLPSDRFSAERTGGSVSTLTIQRTQQEDSAVYLCASSRQPVRETQYFGPGTRLLVL.

Only a few counts were recorded for this clonotype. The chain carries TRBV11-2 and TRBJ2-3, with a possible D match to TRBD2 (5 bases). V gave up 3 bases and J gave up 3 bases, with 10 bases separating them. The length of the CDR3 is 14 residues. Germline values: CDR1 SGHAT, CDR2 FQNNGV. The chain's CDR3 is CASSLRRVTDTQYF. For the CDR3, the DNA is TGTGCCAGCAGCTTGCGGCGGGTGACAGATACGCAGTATTTT.

This clonotype was seen a handful of times. Because it lacks the conserved phenylalanine or tryptophan at the end, this CDR3 is likely a read error. The chain combines TRBV12-3 or TRBV12-4 with TRBJ2-5; D remains unclear. Trimming shortened V by 2 bases and J by 5 bases, and 9 bases separated the two germline ends. There are 13 residues in the CDR3. In DNA, the CDR3 is TGTGCCAGCAGTTTACCGGGTTTGGAGACCCAGTACTCC. This encodes CASSLPGLETQYS.

This clonotype has more than one count but fewer than ten. The chain combines TRBV29-1 with TRBJ1-6, with 7 bases fitting TRBD1. Germline CDR1 and CDR2: SQVTM and ANQGSEA. Trimming took 4 bases from V and 8 from J; bases not matched to a gene: 5. CDR3 length: 13 amino acids. The CDR3 DNA reads as TGCAGCGTTGGGGCAGGGGGTGATTCACCCCTCCACTTT. Translating gives CSVGAGGDSPLHF.

J is TRBJ1-5 and V is TRBV6-5; 9 positions match TRBD1. This CDR3 has 14 amino acids. J gave up 7 bases and V 6 bases, and 7 bases lay outside the gene matches. Germline V gives CDR1 MNHEY, CDR2 SVGAGI. The CDR3 DNA follows: TGTGCCAGCAGCCGGTGGACAGGGGAACAGCCCCAGCATTTT. Translating gives CASSRWTGEQPQHF.

Only a few counts were recorded for this clonotype. The chain recombines TRBV4-2 with TRBJ2-1; D is ambiguous. The CDR3 totals 13 residues. Trimming removed 4 bases at V and 5 bases at J, with 9 bases between. Germline CDR1 reads LGHNA; CDR2 reads YNFKEQ. CDR3 sequence reads: CASSPTVHNEQFF. DNA for the CDR3: TGTGCCAGCAGCCCAACAGTTCACAATGAGCAGTTCTTC.

Comments on this clonotype: One end of the junction varies from germline; a read error may be responsible. The chain uses TRBV29-1 and TRBJ2-7; D is perhaps TRBD1 or TRBD2 (5 bases each). Looked up from germline, CDR1 is SQVTM and CDR2 is ANQGSEA. This CDR3 contains 15 residues. The CDR3 DNA reads TGCAGCGTCGAAGACCGGGGACGAACCTCCTACGAGCAGTACTTC. This gives the protein CSVEDRGRTSYEQYF.

The V and J genes are TRBV29-1 and TRBJ2-1; no definite D call. The germline V gene encodes CDR1 SQVTM and CDR2 ANQGSEA. V lost 6 bases to trimming and J lost 6 bases, with 9 bases between them. This CDR3 has 11 residues. The CDR3 loop is CSVPVPNEQFF. CDR3 sequence (DNA): TGCAGCGTACCGGTCCCCAATGAGCAGTTCTTC.

This clonotype was seen a handful of times. The chain carries TRBV6-2 or TRBV6-3 and TRBJ2-5, with TRBD2 as a possible D gene (6 bases). CDR3 size: 14 residues. Germline V gene sequence: CDR1 MNHEY, CDR2 SVGEGT. V lost 3 bases to trimming and J lost 2 bases, with 10 bases between them. The CDR3 is CASSYPGLQETQYF. In DNA, the CDR3 is TGTGCCAGCAGTTATCCGGGACTTCAAGAGACCCAGTACTTC.

This clonotype was picked up a small number of times. This chain connects TRBV7-8 to TRBJ2-1; D remains unclear. The germline CDR1 and CDR2 sequences are SGHVS and FQNEAQ. V was trimmed by 2 bases and J by 6 bases, leaving 11 bases between them. This CDR3 has 14 amino acids. CDR3 protein: CASSLFPTFNEQFF. For the CDR3, the DNA is TGTGCCAGCAGCTTATTCCCTACCTTCAATGAGCAGTTCTTC. Together with reference TRBV7-8 and TRBJ2-1, the CDR3 gives the full variable domain: GAGVSQSPRYKVAKRGQDVALRCDPISGHVSLFWYQQALGQGPEFLTYFQNEAQLDKSGLPSDRFFAERPEGSVSTLKIQRTQQEDSAVYLCASSLFPTFNEQFFGPGTRLTVL.

The rearrangement uses TRBV28 and TRBJ2-7, with 14 bases fitting TRBD2. The V segment lost 7 bases and the J segment 6 bases; nucleotides outside the gene matches: 8. The germline V gene has CDR1 MDHEN and CDR2 SYDVKM. This CDR3 region has 15 residues. The CDR3 DNA follows: TGTGCCAGCATACCGGGACTAGCGGGAGCCGGCGAGCAGTACTTC. It is translated as CASIPGLAGAGEQYF.

The gene calls are TRBV5-1 and TRBJ1-1; unclear D gene. The CDR3 consists of 16 residues. The ends were cut back, 2 bases at V and 4 bases at J, with 18 bases in the middle. CDR1 is SGHRS and CDR2 is YFSETQ in the germline V gene. CDR3 DNA: TGCGCCAGCAGCTTCCGTGAGGACGAATTGACCACTGAAGCTTTCTTT. This codes for CASSFREDELTTEAFF.

DNA of the CDR3: TGTGCCAGCAGCTTTCAAAGCAGAGGTGGTGTCCAAGGCATCTCTGGGGCCAACGTCCTGACTTTC. Its protein is CASSFQSRGGVQGISGANVLTF. V is TRBV7-3 and J is TRBJ2-6; D is undetermined. The CDR3 runs to 22 residues. Trimming cost V 3 bases and J 0 bases, with 27 bases left between them. Germline lookup yields CDR1 SGHTA and CDR2 FQGTGA.

V usage is TRBV27 and J usage is TRBJ2-1; TRBD2 aligns across 7 bases. V lost 7 bases, J lost 0 bases, and 6 bases stayed unmatched. The length of the CDR3 is 15 residues. CDR1 MNHEY and CDR2 SMNVEV come from the germline V gene (reference sequence). The DNA of the CDR3 is TGTGCCAGCAAGCCAGCGGGGTTCTCCTACAATGAGCAGTTCTTC. Translating it yields CASKPAGFSYNEQFF.

The chain employs TRBV2 and TRBJ2-3; 9 bases fit TRBD1. Germline V gene lookup returns CDR1 SNHLY and CDR2 FYNNEI. The CDR3 contains 17 residues. The V gene end was trimmed by 1 base and the J gene end by 8 bases; junction bases not matched to a gene: 13. The CDR3 sequence is CASSEVPGQGPISTQYF. CDR3 coding DNA: TGTGCCAGCAGTGAAGTGCCGGGACAGGGACCTATCAGTACGCAGTATTTT.

This chain uses TRBV13 with TRBJ2-5, with a weak D call TRBD2 (6 bases). Germline-derived CDR1 and CDR2 are PRHDT and FYEKMQ (reference sequence). There are 13 residues in the CDR3. Trimming removed 8 bases at V and 1 base at J, with 11 bases between. In DNA form, the CDR3 reads TGTGCCAGCGCCCGGGGGAGCCAAGAGACCCAGTACTTC. Translated: CASARGSQETQYF. Full variable domain (missing parts from reference TRBV13 and TRBJ2-5): AAGVIQSPRHLIKEKRETATLKCYPIPRHDTVYWYQQGPGQDPQFLISFYEKMQSDKGSIPDRFSAQQFSDYHSELNMSSLELGDSALYFCASARGSQETQYFGPGTRLLVL.

The rearrangement links TRBV7-9 to TRBJ1-1; TRBD1 is a possible D gene (5 bases). The V gene's germline CDR1 is SEHNR and CDR2 FQNEAQ (reference sequence). Trimming shortened V by 4 bases and J by 3 bases, and 15 bases separated the two germline ends. The CDR3 spans 15 residues. The CDR3 is CASSSPKRGHTEAFF. As DNA, the CDR3 is TGTGCCAGCAGCTCCCCAAAGAGGGGTCACACTGAAGCTTTCTTT. Drawing the rest from reference TRBV7-9 and TRBJ1-1, the complete variable domain is DTGVSQNPRHKITKRGQNVTFRCDPISEHNRLYWYRQTLGQGPEFLTYFQNEAQLEKSRLLSDRFSAERPKGSFSTLEIQRTEQGDSAMYLCASSSPKRGHTEAFFGQGTRLTVV.

This clonotype turned up a few times. This chain uses TRBV25-1 with TRBJ2-2; no firm D call. Germline assignment: CDR1 MGHDK and CDR2 SYGVNS. There are 14 residues in the CDR3. Trimming removed 4 bases from V and 7 bases from J, with 13 bases in between. CDR3 sequence (DNA): TGTGCCAGCAGTGCCCCTCGGTATTACGGGGAGCTGTTTTTT. Translating gives CASSAPRYYGELFF.